This entry concerns a single T cell receptor (beta chain). Germline V gives CDR1 SGDLS, CDR2 YYNGEE. The CDR3 spans 17 residues. The germline V and J ends were trimmed by 0 bases and 0 bases, with 10 bases remaining between them. Time point described: baseline, week 1 (first vaccination visit). Treatment specified: pre-vaccination baseline after standard-of-care therapy. Data came from immunoSEQ multiplex PCR; TCRdb stores just in-frame clones and leaves some out. Of nearly 50,000 clones in the sample, approximately 90% are singletons; the top ten hold less than 3%. This entry is derived from a study of a mutant IDH1 vaccine in newly diagnosed glioma. For the study at large: Patients were pretreated with radiotherapy, temozolomide, or both, mostly both.

The chain recombines TRBV9 with TRBJ2-6, with no clear D. The specimen comprised PBMCs, sampled from a glioma patient treated with radiotherapy, temozolomide or both. The sequence came from a man between 40 and 49 years old with glioma. CDR3 in amino acids: CASSVAPSGSGANVLTF. The DNA of the CDR3 is TGTGCCAGCAGCGTAGCCCCCTCGGGCTCTGGGGCCAACGTCCTGACTTTC.